These 13 T cell receptor beta chains were sequenced from one sample in a study of cytomegalovirus exposure and HLA in healthy donors. The primer mix had 60 Vbeta and 13 Jbeta primers. The data were produced by immunoSEQ multiplex PCR, yet TCRdb's version contains in-frame clones alone and is incomplete. Counted here are under 150,000 clones, 85% occurring once; the ten biggest clones make up approximately 6.7%. Input material: PBMCs. These receptor sequences come from a woman aged 25 to 39 in good health and CMV-seropositive.

This chain links TRBV27 with TRBJ2-1; a possible D gene is TRBD2 (5 bases). The germline V gene has CDR1 MNHEY and CDR2 SMNVEV (reference sequence). V was clipped by 3 bases and J by 1 base, with 7 bases between them. The CDR3 length is 14 residues. As DNA, the CDR3 is TGTGCCAGCAGTTTCGCGGGTTCCTACAATGAGCAGTTCTTC. Translated: CASSFAGSYNEQFF.

CDR3 sequence reads: CAWSVLTPGNEQYF. In nucleotides, the CDR3 is TGTGCCTGGAGTGTACTTACTCCGGGGAACGAGCAGTACTTC. The chain employs TRBV30 and TRBJ2-7; D might be TRBD2 (5 bases). Trimming left V 0 bases short and J 5 bases short, with 14 bases between. The germline CDR1 and CDR2 sequences are GTSNPN and SVGIG (reference sequence). CDR3 length: 14 residues.

The chain carries TRBV7-7 and TRBJ2-3; TRBD1 agrees at 8 bases. V gave up 5 bases and J gave up 4 bases; unmatched junction bases: 5. CDR3 length: 14 residues. CDR1 SSHAT and CDR2 FNYEAQ come from the germline V gene (reference sequence). The CDR3 nucleotides are TGTGCCAGCAGCGCCACAGGGGGGCCAGATACGCAGTATTTT. Its protein is CASSATGGPDTQYF. The variable domain in full, completed from reference TRBV7-7 and TRBJ2-3, reads GAGVSQSPRYKVTKRGQDVTLRCDPISSHATLYWYQQALGQGPEFLTYFNYEAQPDKSGLPSDRFSAERPEGSISTLTIQRTEQRDSAMYRCASSATGGPDTQYFGPGTRLTVL.

The chain carries TRBV2 and TRBJ2-1, with TRBD2 matching 7 bases. The germline gives CDR1 SNHLY, CDR2 FYNNEI. The CDR3 has 14 residues. V gave up 3 bases and J gave up 5 bases; unmatched junction bases: 4. CDR3 bases: TGTGCCAGCAGTGACCTGCTAGCGGACAATGAGCAGTTCTTC. Translated: CASSDLLADNEQFF.

The gene calls are TRBV5-1 and TRBJ2-2; D is possibly TRBD2 (5 bases). The CDR3 covers 17 residues. Deletions cut 0 bases from V and 0 bases from J, with 12 bases between. Germline CDR1 and CDR2: SGHRS and YFSETQ. CDR3: CASSLGLLVTNTGELFF. The DNA for the CDR3 is TGCGCCAGCAGCTTGGGACTACTCGTGACGAACACCGGGGAGCTGTTTTTT.

The genes are TRBV7-2 and TRBJ2-3; a possible D gene is TRBD2 (5 bases). Germline loops: CDR1 SGHTA, CDR2 FQGNSA. This CDR3 has 14 amino acids. V lost 1 base to trimming and J lost 2 bases, with 7 bases between them. The CDR3, as DNA: TGTGCCAGCAGCTTAGGACTATTCACAGATACGCAGTATTTT. Translation: CASSLGLFTDTQYF.

V usage is TRBV30 and J usage is TRBJ2-2, with D maybe TRBD2 (5 bases). This CDR3 is 15 amino acids long. Between the trimmed V and J ends, which lost 2 bases and 4 bases, there was a span of 14 bases. Germline V gene data show CDR1 as GTSNPN and CDR2 as SVGIG (reference sequence). The CDR3 reads CAWSIVERVTGELFF. The CDR3, as DNA: TGTGCCTGGAGTATAGTCGAGAGGGTCACCGGGGAGCTGTTTTTT.

This clone showed up just once. V is TRBV27 and J is TRBJ2-7; weak D call: TRBD1 (5 bases). Germline-derived CDR1 and CDR2 are MNHEY and SMNVEV (reference sequence). This CDR3 is 13 amino acids long. V was shortened by 2 bases and J by 3 bases, with 8 bases between the two germline ends. The CDR3 nucleotides are TGTGCCAGCAGTTTAGACAGTAGCTACGAGCAGTACTTC. It is translated as CASSLDSSYEQYF.

The chain joins TRBV2 to TRBJ2-5; a weak D match, TRBD1 (6 bases). With 6 bases removed from V and 4 bases from J, the gap between germline ends came to 18 bases. The CDR3 is 15 amino acids. Germline V gene data show CDR1 as SNHLY and CDR2 as FYNNEI. The CDR3 region is CASRQGQLSAETQYF. In DNA form, the CDR3 reads TGTGCCAGCAGGCAGGGACAACTATCGGCAGAGACCCAGTACTTC.

The CDR3 coding sequence is TGTGCCAGCAGCTCATTGCGGACTAGCTCCTACAATGAGCAGTTCTTC. Translated, it gives CASSSLRTSSYNEQFF. This sequence joins TRBV7-9 and TRBJ2-1; 7 bases are a match to TRBD2. This CDR3 contains 16 residues. The V gene's germline CDR1 is SEHNR and CDR2 FQNEAQ (reference sequence). The V segment lost 4 bases and the J segment 0 bases; nucleotides outside the gene matches: 6.

This clone was seen a few times. The chain couples TRBV2 to TRBJ2-1, with D maybe TRBD2 (7 bases). Per germline, CDR1 SNHLY and CDR2 FYNNEI. The length of the CDR3 is 15 residues. The V end was cut by 5 bases, the J end by 4 bases, with 15 bases between. The CDR3 region is CASSLLSGTYNEQFF. CDR3 DNA sequence: TGTGCCAGCAGTCTGCTCAGCGGGACATACAATGAGCAGTTCTTC.

The chain uses TRBV28 and TRBJ1-5; no clear D gene. Trimming removed 2 bases at V and 0 bases at J, with 8 bases between. CDR1 and CDR2 from the germline V gene are MDHEN and SYDVKM. CDR3 length: 15 amino acids. DNA for the CDR3: TGTGCCAGCAGTTTAATGAGGGATAGCAATCAGCCCCAGCATTTT. Protein product: CASSLMRDSNQPQHF. Supplemented by reference TRBV28 and TRBJ1-5, the full variable domain reads DVKVTQSSRYLVKRTGEKVFLECVQDMDHENMFWYRQDPGLGLRLIYFSYDVKMKEKGDIPEGYSVSREKKERFSLILESASTNQTSMYLCASSLMRDSNQPQHFGDGTRLSIL.

The gene calls are TRBV5-4 and TRBJ1-2; 7 bases are shared with TRBD1. This CDR3 is 13 amino acids long. The ends lost 3 bases at V and 4 bases at J; junction bases unmatched: 3. CDR1 is SGHNT, CDR2 YYREEE, per germline (reference sequence). CDR3 amino acids: CASSSGQTYGYTF. As DNA, the CDR3 is TGTGCCAGCAGCTCGGGACAGACCTATGGCTACACCTTC.